This T cell receptor beta chain is drawn from a study of blood T cell repertoires in COVID-19. This clone appeared once. The assay was immunoSEQ multiplex PCR, and TCRdb's table has in-frame clones only and misses some. The table has approximately 150,000 clones, around 80% seen once; the top ten hold 2.4%. The germline V gene encodes CDR1 MDHEN and CDR2 SYDVKM. The CDR3 is 13 residues long. V dropped 1 base and J dropped 9 bases, with 12 bases sitting between them. V gene TRBV28 combines with J gene TRBJ2-5, with D hard to call. The clonotype comes from a man aged 35 to 55 with acute COVID-19. The sequenced material came from PBMCs or T cells enriched from blood (not recorded which). CDR3 protein: CASSLSTPRSQYF. The CDR3, as DNA: TGTGCCAGCAGTTTATCCACCCCCAGATCCCAGTACTTC.